This TCR beta chain was documented in a study of vaccination effects on CD4 cells after COVID-19. The CDR3 contains 15 residues. V was trimmed by 2 bases and J by 4 bases, leaving 15 bases between them. Germline values: CDR1 SGHKS, CDR2 YYEKEE (reference sequence). Cells that had been cultured for roughly eleven days were the source of isolated CD4+ T cells. Study-level results: Long after vaccination, the clones induced by infection and by vaccine shrank markedly in size.

The data were produced by immunoSEQ multiplex PCR, yet TCRdb's version contains in-frame clones alone and is incomplete. The sample consists of tens of thousands of clones, 65% to 75% of them appearing once. As concerns this clone: The antigen remains undetermined.

This sequence originates from a human donor who had a prior SARS-CoV-2 infection. The chain is built from TRBV5-5 and TRBJ1-2; perhaps TRBD1 as D (5 bases). This material consisted of CD4+ T cells from PBMCs cultured without peptide, taken before COVID-19 vaccination. The CDR3 spells CASSLEGHGTYGYTF. The CDR3 bases are TGTGCCAGCAGCTTAGAAGGGCACGGGACCTATGGCTACACCTTC. Looking up the rest from reference TRBV5-5 and TRBJ1-2 gives the full variable domain: DAGVTQSPTHLIKTRGQQVTLRCSPISGHKSVSWYQQVLGQGPQFIFQYYEKEERGRGNFPDRFSARQFPNYSSELNVNALLLGDSALYLCASSLEGHGTYGYTFGSGTRLTVV.